Listed here are 5 T cell receptor beta chains from one sample, sequenced in a study of cytomegalovirus exposure and HLA in healthy donors. 13 Jbeta primers and 60 Vbeta primers were used for the PCR. Assay: immunoSEQ multiplex PCR; the TCRdb copy retains only in-frame clones and omits some. The table records about 170,000 clones, roughly 84% of them present only once. Sequenced material: PBMCs. These receptors all stem from a male donor in good health and CMV-seronegative.

The V gene is TRBV6-5, the J gene TRBJ2-2; D may be TRBD2 (5 bases). Germline assignment: CDR1 MNHEY and CDR2 SVGAGI. The CDR3 sequence is 15 residues long. V dropped 6 bases and J dropped 6 bases, with 17 bases sitting between them. CDR3 sequence (DNA): TGTGCCAGCAGAACACTAGTTCCTATACCCGGGGAGCTGTTTTTT. Translation gives CASRTLVPIPGELFF.

This chain uses TRBV18 with TRBJ1-1, with D tentatively TRBD1 (5 bases). V was clipped by 3 bases and J by 4 bases, with 12 bases between them. This CDR3 has 14 amino acids. Germline CDR1 and CDR2: KGHSH and LQKENI. The CDR3 loop is CASSPGGGPTEAFF. In DNA, the CDR3 is TGTGCCAGCTCACCGGGGGGGGGACCCACTGAAGCTTTCTTT.

The CDR3 is CASSARTGNTEAFF. The DNA of the CDR3 is TGCGCCAGCAGCGCACGGACAGGGAACACTGAAGCTTTCTTT. This chain joins TRBV4-3 and TRBJ1-1; the match to TRBD1 covers 7 bases. CDR3 length equals 14 residues. After removal of 5 bases from V and 1 base from J, the junction contained 4 bases not matched to a gene. CDR1 is LGHNA and CDR2 is YSLEER in the germline V gene.

The V gene is TRBV2, the J gene TRBJ1-1; 8 bases are a match to TRBD1. Unmatched junction bases numbered 8, after V lost 8 bases and J lost 0 bases. Germline loops: CDR1 SNHLY, CDR2 FYNNEI. The CDR3 length is 15 residues. The CDR3 is CASPTRGRMNTEAFF. CDR3 DNA: TGTGCCAGCCCAACCAGGGGGCGGATGAACACTGAAGCTTTCTTT.

The table lists this clone with a count of one. The V and J genes are TRBV5-1 and TRBJ2-1; D possibly corresponds to TRBD1 (6 bases). Deletions cut 2 bases from V and 8 bases from J, with 8 bases between. Looked up from germline, CDR1 is SGHRS and CDR2 is YFSETQ. The CDR3 totals 12 residues. The CDR3: CASSFTGHEQFF. DNA for the CDR3: TGCGCCAGCAGCTTTACAGGGCATGAGCAGTTCTTC.